The sequence of this TCR beta chain was determined in a study of blood T cell repertoires in COVID-19 (dated by TCRdb to 2018 to 2021). About the study as a whole: Collaborator samples came from the United States, Italy and Spain and covered acute and convalescent phases of COVID-19. The material from the prospective study consisted of cDNA or gDNA derived from T cells, B-cell-depleted T cells, or PBMCs. The dataset comprised deeply sampled blood TCRbeta repertoires from subjects exposed to, actively infected with, or recovered from COVID-19. A freely available public database, intended as a resource for researchers studying the immune response to SARS-CoV-2, is where the repertoires were released. Samples were obtained from the ongoing ImmuneRACE study (first 160 participants) and from 1,200 or so subjects provided by 6 global collaborators. A de-identified subject ID, COVID-19 status, age in years and sex were almost always included in the sample metadata. Where available, HLA class I and class II types were taken from metadata supplied by the sample provider and were not determined by assay-based typing. Points the paper makes about the study in general: The quantity of clinical and demographic metadata differed by source and by participant and was supplied without curation.

On this clone: It lacks a known antigen. Base-call qualities are not available, and no considerably larger clone is one nucleotide away.

Whole blood was collected in K2EDTA tubes by collaborating institutions according to the institutions' own protocols. For TCRbeta analysis, collaborator samples were shipped as frozen whole blood, as isolated PBMCs, or as DNA extracted from either sample type. V is cut back by 2 bases and J by 5 bases, with 7 bases in the junction unmatched. The CDR3 runs 16 amino acids, cysteine and phenylalanine included. Kept here is only the CDR3 DNA, which spans 48 bases and is read in frame from base 1. CDR1 and CDR2 are read off the germline V gene as SGHAT and FQNNGV. TCRbeta CDR3 regions were amplified from genomic DNA by means of the immunoSEQ Assay, a bias-controlled multiplex PCR. For the original study's pipeline: Within the assay, amplification of reference gene primers was used to estimate how many nucleated cells each sample contained. To quantify the absolute abundance of each unique TCRbeta CDR3 rearrangement, sequence reads were collapsed and filtered. For each sample, productive Simpson clonality was calculated as the square root of Simpson's diversity index over productive rearrangements. TCRdb re-hosts the immuneACCESS table, in-frame sequences only. Its copies lack some clones; in the studies checked, an unresolved V gene accounts for under half of them, and the cause for the rest is not known. Clone size and the V and J calls come from that table; the DNA yielded D and trimming. The sample data list tens of thousands of clones, and 80% to 85% of these were observed just once. 28% of the sample comes from the top ten.

The origin of this receptor is a human donor in a cohort sampled during active COVID-19. Recombination connected TRBV11-2 to TRBJ2-3; TRBD2 fits 10 bases in the junction. Sequencing was done on a sample of peripheral blood. At the DNA level, the sequence is TGTGCCAGCAGCTTATTCCCGGGACTAGCGATAGATACGCAGTATTTT. Its translation is CASSLFPGLAIDTQYF. The CDR3 plus the reference TRBV11-2 and TRBJ2-3 genes for the other parts give the full variable domain: EAGVAQSPRYKIIEKRQSVAFWCNPISGHATLYWYQQILGQGPKLLIQFQNNGVVDDSQLPKDRFSAERLKGVDSTLKIQPAKLEDSAVYLCASSLFPGLAIDTQYFGPGTRLTVL.